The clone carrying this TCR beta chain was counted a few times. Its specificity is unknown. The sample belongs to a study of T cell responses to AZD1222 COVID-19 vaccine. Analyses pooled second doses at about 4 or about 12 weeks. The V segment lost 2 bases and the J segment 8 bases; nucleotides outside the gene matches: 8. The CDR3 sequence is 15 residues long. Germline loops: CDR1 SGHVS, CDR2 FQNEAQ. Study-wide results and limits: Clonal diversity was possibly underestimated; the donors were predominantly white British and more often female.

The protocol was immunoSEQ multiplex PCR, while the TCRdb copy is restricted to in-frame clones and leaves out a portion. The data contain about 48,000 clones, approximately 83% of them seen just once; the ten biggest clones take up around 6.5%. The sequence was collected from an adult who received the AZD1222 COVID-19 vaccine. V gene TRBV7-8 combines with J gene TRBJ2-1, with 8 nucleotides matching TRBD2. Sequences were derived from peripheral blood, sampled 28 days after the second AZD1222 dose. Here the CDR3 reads CASSLLGRAFYEQFF. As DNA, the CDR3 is TGTGCCAGCAGCTTACTCGGGAGGGCCTTTTATGAGCAGTTCTTC.